Shown below are 3 T cell receptor beta chains from a single sample sequenced in a study of breast tumors, draining lymph nodes, adjacent tissues. TCRdb recomputed calls from the multiplex PCR reads with MiXCR, one row per CDR3 protein. Counted here are approximately 13,000 distinct CDR3 sequences, roughly 53% occurring once; the ten biggest clones make up approximately 40%. The material sequenced was tumor-adjacent breast tissue. Source of these receptors: a female donor with breast cancer. Some clones in this sample may be carry-over from other donors' samples.

A remark on this clonotype: One end of the junction does not line up with germline, which may come from a read error. The gene calls are TRBV19 and TRBJ2-2, with D possibly being TRBD2 (6 bases). Germline loops: CDR1 LNHDA, CDR2 SQIVND (reference sequence). This CDR3 contains 15 residues. The CDR3 protein is CASSGDGSTPGELFF. As DNA, the CDR3 is TGTGCCAGTAGTGGGGATGGGAGCACTCCGGGGGAGCTTTTTTTT.

This clonotype appeared many times. This sequence joins TRBV6-5 and TRBJ2-7; tentative D call: TRBD1 (5 bases). The V gene's germline CDR1 is MNHEY and CDR2 SVGAGI. With 7 bases removed from V and 6 bases from J, the gap between germline ends came to 16 bases. The CDR3 spans 13 residues. CDR3 in amino acids: CASTPGKVREQYF. The CDR3 DNA follows: TGTGCCAGCACTCCAGGGAAAGTTCGCGAGCAGTACTTC.

This clonotype ranks as medium-sized. CDR3 protein: CASSVTTSPSNEQFF. The CDR3 nucleotides are TGTGCCAGCAGCGTAACCACTAGCCCCAGCAATGAGCAGTTCTTC. The V call is TRBV9, the J call TRBJ2-1, with D possibly matching TRBD2 (6 bases). The germline V and J ends were trimmed by 1 base and 6 bases, with 14 bases remaining between them. From germline, CDR1 is SGDLS and CDR2 YYNGEE. This CDR3 is 15 amino acids long.